The TCR beta chain under discussion was sequenced for a study of blood T cell repertoires in COVID-19. Original handling: Cell counts per sample came from amplifying reference gene primers. Assay: immunoSEQ multiplex PCR; the TCRdb copy retains only in-frame clones and omits some. The V and J calls and the clone size are those of that table, but D and trimming were determined from the DNA. The profile shows around 200,000 clones, 85% to 90% of them singletons. The CDR3 loop spans 14 amino acids. Per germline, CDR1 SGHRS and CDR2 YFSETQ. The germline V and J ends were trimmed by 3 bases and 0 bases, with 7 bases remaining between them.

The specimen sequenced was peripheral blood. The receptor was derived from a man over 45 with acute or convalescent COVID-19. The chain uses TRBV5-1 and TRBJ2-1; D perhaps matches TRBD1 (5 bases). CDR3 region: CASSYDSSYNEQFF. CDR3 in DNA: TGCGCCAGCAGCTACGACAGCTCCTACAATGAGCAGTTCTTC. Combining the CDR3 with reference TRBV5-1 and TRBJ2-1 gives the whole variable domain KAGVTQTPRYLIKTRGQQVTLSCSPISGHRSVSWYQQTPGQGLQFLFEYFSETQRNKGNFPGRFSGRQFSNSRSEMNVSTLELGDSALYLCASSYDSSYNEQFFGPGTRLTVL.